A single T cell receptor beta chain is shown here with its context. The data belong to a study of blood T cell repertoires in COVID-19. On the study more broadly: COVID-19 samples, acute and convalescent, were from the United States, Italy and Spain.

In the source study's methods: Estimation of nucleated cell counts was performed using reference gene primer amplification. Assay used: immunoSEQ multiplex PCR; TCRdb lists only in-frame clones, some missing. V and J calls and clone size follow that table, whereas D and trimming were derived from the DNA. The sample consists of 35,000 to 50,000 clones, 80% to 90% of them appearing once. CDR3 length: 14 residues. In germline, CDR1 is SGHTA, CDR2 FQGNSA. Trimming took 1 base from V and 7 from J, leaving 8 bases between them. This chain connects TRBV7-2 to TRBJ1-6, with D hard to call. The receptor comes from a woman between 35 and 50 years old with acute or convalescent COVID-19. Specimen: peripheral blood. The CDR3 is CASSLEAGNSPLHF. DNA for the CDR3: TGTGCCAGCAGCTTAGAGGCGGGGAATTCACCCCTCCACTTT.